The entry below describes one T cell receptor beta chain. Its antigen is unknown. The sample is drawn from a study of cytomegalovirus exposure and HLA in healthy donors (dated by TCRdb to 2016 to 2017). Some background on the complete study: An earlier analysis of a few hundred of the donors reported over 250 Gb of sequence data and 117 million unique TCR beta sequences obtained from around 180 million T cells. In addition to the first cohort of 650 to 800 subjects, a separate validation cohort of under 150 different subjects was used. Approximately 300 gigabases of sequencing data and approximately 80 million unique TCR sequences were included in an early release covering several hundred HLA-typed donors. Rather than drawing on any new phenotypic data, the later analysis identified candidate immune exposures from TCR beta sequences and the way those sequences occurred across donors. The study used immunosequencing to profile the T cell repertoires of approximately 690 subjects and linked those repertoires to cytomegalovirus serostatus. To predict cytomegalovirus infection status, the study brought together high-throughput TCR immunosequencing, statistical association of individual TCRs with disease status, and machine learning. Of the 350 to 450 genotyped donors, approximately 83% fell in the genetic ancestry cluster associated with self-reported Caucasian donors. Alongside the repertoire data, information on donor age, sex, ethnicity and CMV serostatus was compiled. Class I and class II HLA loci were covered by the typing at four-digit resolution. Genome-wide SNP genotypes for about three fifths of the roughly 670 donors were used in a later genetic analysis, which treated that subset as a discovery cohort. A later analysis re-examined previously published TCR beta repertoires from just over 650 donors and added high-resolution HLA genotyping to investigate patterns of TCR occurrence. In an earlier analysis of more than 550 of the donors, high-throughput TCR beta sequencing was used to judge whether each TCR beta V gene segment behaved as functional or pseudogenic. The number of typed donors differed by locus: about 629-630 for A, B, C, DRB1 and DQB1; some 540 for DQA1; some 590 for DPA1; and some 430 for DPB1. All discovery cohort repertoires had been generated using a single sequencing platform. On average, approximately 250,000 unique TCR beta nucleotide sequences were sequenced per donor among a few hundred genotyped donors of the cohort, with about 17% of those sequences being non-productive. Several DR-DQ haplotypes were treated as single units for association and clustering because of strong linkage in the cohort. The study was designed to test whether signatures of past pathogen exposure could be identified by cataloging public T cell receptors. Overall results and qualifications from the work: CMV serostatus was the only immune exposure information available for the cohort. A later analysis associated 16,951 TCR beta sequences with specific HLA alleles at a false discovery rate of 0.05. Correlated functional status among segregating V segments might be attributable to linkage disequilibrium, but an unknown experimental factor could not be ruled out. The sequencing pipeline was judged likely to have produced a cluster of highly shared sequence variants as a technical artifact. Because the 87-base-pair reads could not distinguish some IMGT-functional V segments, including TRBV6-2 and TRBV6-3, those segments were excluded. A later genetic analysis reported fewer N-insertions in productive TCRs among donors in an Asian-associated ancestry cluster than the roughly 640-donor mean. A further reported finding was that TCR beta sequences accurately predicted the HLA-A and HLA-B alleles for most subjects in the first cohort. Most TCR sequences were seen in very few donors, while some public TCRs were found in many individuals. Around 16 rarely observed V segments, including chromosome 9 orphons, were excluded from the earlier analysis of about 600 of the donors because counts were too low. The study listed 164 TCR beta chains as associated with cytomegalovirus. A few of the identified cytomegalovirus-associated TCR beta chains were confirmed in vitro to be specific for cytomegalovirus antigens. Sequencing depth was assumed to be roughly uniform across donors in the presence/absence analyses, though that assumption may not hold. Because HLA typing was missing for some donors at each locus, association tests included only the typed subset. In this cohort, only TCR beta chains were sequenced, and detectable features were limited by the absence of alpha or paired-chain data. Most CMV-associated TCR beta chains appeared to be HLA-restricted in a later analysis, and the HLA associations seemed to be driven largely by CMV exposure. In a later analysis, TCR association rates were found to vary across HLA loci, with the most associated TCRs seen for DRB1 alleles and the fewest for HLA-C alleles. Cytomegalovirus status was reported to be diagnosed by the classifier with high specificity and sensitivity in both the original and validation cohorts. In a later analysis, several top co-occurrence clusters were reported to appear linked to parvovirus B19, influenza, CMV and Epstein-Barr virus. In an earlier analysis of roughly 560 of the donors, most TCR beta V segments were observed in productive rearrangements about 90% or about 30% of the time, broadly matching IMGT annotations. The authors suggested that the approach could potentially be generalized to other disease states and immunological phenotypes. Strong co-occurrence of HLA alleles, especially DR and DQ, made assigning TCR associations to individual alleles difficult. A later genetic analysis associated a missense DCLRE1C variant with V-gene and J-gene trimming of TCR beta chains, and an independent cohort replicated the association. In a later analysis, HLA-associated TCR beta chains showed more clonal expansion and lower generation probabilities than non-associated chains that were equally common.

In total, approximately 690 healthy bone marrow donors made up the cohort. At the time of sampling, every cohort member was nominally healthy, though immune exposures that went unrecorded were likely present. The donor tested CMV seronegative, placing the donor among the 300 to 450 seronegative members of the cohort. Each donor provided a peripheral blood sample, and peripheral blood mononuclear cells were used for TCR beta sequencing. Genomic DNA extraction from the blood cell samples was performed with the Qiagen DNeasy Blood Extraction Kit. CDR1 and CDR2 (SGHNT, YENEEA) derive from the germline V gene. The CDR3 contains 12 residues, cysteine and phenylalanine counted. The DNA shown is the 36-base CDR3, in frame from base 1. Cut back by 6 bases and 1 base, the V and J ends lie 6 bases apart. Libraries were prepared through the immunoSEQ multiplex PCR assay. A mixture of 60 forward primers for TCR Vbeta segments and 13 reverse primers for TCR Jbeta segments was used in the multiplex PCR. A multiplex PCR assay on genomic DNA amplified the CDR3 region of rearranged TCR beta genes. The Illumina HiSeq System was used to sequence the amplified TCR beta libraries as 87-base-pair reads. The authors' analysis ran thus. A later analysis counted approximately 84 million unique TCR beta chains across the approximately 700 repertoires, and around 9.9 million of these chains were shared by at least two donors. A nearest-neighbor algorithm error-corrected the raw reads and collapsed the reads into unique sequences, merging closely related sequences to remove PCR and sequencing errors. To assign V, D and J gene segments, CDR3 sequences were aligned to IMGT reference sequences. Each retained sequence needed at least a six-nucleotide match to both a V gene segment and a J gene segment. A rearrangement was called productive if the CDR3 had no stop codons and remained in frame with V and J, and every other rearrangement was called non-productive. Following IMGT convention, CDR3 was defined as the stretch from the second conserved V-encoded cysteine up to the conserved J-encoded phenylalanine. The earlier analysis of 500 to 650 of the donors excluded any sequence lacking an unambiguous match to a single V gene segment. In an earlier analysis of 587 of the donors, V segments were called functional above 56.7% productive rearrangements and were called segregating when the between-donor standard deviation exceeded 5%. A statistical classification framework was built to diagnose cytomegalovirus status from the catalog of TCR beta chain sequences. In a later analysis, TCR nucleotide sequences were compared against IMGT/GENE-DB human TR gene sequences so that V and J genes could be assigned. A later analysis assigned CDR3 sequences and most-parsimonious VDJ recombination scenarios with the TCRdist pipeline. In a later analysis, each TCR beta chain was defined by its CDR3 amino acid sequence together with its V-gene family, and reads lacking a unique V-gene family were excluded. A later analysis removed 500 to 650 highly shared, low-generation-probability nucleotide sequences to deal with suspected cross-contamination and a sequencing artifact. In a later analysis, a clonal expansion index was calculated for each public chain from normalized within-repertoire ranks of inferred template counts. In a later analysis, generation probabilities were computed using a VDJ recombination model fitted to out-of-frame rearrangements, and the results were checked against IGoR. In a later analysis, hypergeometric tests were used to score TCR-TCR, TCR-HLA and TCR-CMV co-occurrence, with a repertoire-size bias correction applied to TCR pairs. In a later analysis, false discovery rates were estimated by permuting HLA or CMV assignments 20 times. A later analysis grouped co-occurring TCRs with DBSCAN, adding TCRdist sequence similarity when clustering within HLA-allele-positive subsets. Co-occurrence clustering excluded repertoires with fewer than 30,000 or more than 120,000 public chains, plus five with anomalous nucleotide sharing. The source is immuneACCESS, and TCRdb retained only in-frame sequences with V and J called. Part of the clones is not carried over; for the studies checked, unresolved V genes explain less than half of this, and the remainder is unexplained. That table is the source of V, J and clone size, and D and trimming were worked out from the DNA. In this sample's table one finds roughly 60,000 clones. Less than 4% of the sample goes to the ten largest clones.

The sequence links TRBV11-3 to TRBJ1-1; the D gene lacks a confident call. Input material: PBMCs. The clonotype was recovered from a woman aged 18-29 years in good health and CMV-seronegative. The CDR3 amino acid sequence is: CASRHRNTEAFF. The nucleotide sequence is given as TGTGCCAGCAGGCACAGGAACACTGAAGCTTTCTTT.